This is a list of T cell receptor beta chains from one sample in a study of blood T cell repertoires in COVID-19. Clones were read by immunoSEQ multiplex PCR, and TCRdb kept only the in-frame ones, dropping some. Among some 150,000 clones, just under 85% were seen once, and the ten largest hold 2.5% to 3%. Sequenced: peripheral blood. The receptors stem from a middle-aged woman with active or convalescent COVID-19. Each CDR3 is given without its conserved first and last residue. Fields, in order: clone size, V gene, J gene, CDR3 protein. A clone size is listed for some rows: how often the clone was seen (once, few, many), or a class if it is expanded.

abundance: -; v_gene: TRBV23-1; j_gene: TRBJ1-2; CDR3aa: ASARDSPFRSGYT
abundance: -; v_gene: TRBV6-5; j_gene: TRBJ2-7; CDR3aa: ASSSGQTRKQY
abundance: -; v_gene: TRBV10-1; j_gene: TRBJ2-3; CDR3aa: ASSAAPTDTQY
abundance: -; v_gene: TRBV7-9; j_gene: TRBJ2-7; CDR3aa: ASSPRQESSYEQY
abundance: -; v_gene: TRBV5-1; j_gene: TRBJ2-5; CDR3aa: ASRGTSGNLETQY
abundance: -; v_gene: TRBV10-1; j_gene: TRBJ2-3; CDR3aa: ASSEFRLAGEQNTQY
abundance: once; v_gene: TRBV5-4; j_gene: TRBJ2-5; CDR3aa: ASSLVGREETQY
abundance: -; v_gene: TRBV30; j_gene: TRBJ2-2; CDR3aa: AWSETGGELF
abundance: -; v_gene: TRBV7-8; j_gene: TRBJ1-4; CDR3aa: ASSPTGGWGNEKLF
abundance: -; v_gene: TRBV10-3; j_gene: TRBJ1-1; CDR3aa: AISERGQGGTEAF
abundance: -; v_gene: TRBV6-5; j_gene: TRBJ1-2; CDR3aa: ASRQGRYGYT
abundance: -; v_gene: TRBV28; j_gene: TRBJ2-1; CDR3aa: ASSSLDRDNEQF
abundance: -; v_gene: TRBV5-6; j_gene: TRBJ2-3; CDR3aa: ASSFGAGGRGDTQY
abundance: -; v_gene: TRBV30; j_gene: TRBJ2-1; CDR3aa: AWDRGGYDEQF
abundance: -; v_gene: TRBV13; j_gene: TRBJ1-1; CDR3aa: ASRFRAENTEAF
abundance: -; v_gene: TRBV6-2/TRBV6-3; j_gene: TRBJ2-7; CDR3aa: ASSYLGQASYEQY
abundance: -; v_gene: TRBV18; j_gene: TRBJ1-1; CDR3aa: ASSPGGTGPNTEAF
abundance: few; v_gene: TRBV10-3; j_gene: TRBJ1-1; CDR3aa: AISGQGGFTEAF
abundance: -; v_gene: TRBV4-3; j_gene: TRBJ2-1; CDR3aa: ASSQGSLAGFNEQF
abundance: -; v_gene: TRBV7-9; j_gene: TRBJ2-7; CDR3aa: ASSSNYEQY
abundance: few; v_gene: TRBV5-4; j_gene: TRBJ1-1; CDR3aa: ASSAGQLNTEAF
abundance: -; v_gene: TRBV7-2; j_gene: TRBJ1-3; CDR3aa: ASSLGQSSGNTIY
abundance: -; v_gene: TRBV4-1; j_gene: TRBJ1-2; CDR3aa: ASSQPPGSGHLNPNYGYT
abundance: -; v_gene: TRBV7-9; j_gene: TRBJ1-1; CDR3aa: ASSLEGPGNEAF
abundance: -; v_gene: TRBV2; j_gene: TRBJ1-6; CDR3aa: ASTSRGDNSPLH
abundance: -; v_gene: TRBV15; j_gene: TRBJ1-2; CDR3aa: ATSRDGAGLNYGYT
abundance: -; v_gene: TRBV19; j_gene: TRBJ1-1; CDR3aa: ASSTRQAAF
abundance: -; v_gene: TRBV28; j_gene: TRBJ1-6; CDR3aa: ASSLLRQGAASPLH
abundance: -; v_gene: TRBV12-3/TRBV12-4; j_gene: TRBJ2-7; CDR3aa: ASSLGDSYEQY
abundance: -; v_gene: TRBV28; j_gene: TRBJ2-7; CDR3aa: ASTGAGGPYEQY
abundance: once; v_gene: TRBV7-8; j_gene: TRBJ1-2; CDR3aa: ASSLVSRENLYGYT
abundance: -; v_gene: TRBV19; j_gene: TRBJ2-2; CDR3aa: ASSIISASSYTGELF
abundance: -; v_gene: TRBV6-5; j_gene: TRBJ1-6; CDR3aa: ASTTRGSYNSPLH
abundance: -; v_gene: TRBV30; j_gene: TRBJ1-1; CDR3aa: AWKRQGGGTEAF
abundance: -; v_gene: TRBV3-1/TRBV3-2; j_gene: TRBJ1-1; CDR3aa: ASSPAGGRGGEAF
abundance: -; v_gene: TRBV19; j_gene: TRBJ1-4; CDR3aa: ASKLGLTEKLF
abundance: -; v_gene: TRBV3-1/TRBV3-2; j_gene: TRBJ1-1; CDR3aa: ASSQITTGRGFAEAF
abundance: -; v_gene: TRBV4-2; j_gene: TRBJ1-1; CDR3aa: ASSPDRDDEAF
abundance: -; v_gene: TRBV10-1; j_gene: TRBJ2-2; CDR3aa: ASSGDRNTGELF
abundance: few; v_gene: TRBV28; j_gene: TRBJ1-5; CDR3aa: ASSFTPDRVYQPQH
abundance: -; v_gene: TRBV28; j_gene: TRBJ2-3; CDR3aa: ASSLWAAGGGDTQY
abundance: once; v_gene: TRBV28; j_gene: TRBJ2-5; CDR3aa: ASSWGLGGRKTQY
abundance: once; v_gene: TRBV28; j_gene: TRBJ2-7; CDR3aa: ASRRGEPPYEQY
abundance: -; v_gene: TRBV24-1; j_gene: TRBJ2-7; CDR3aa: ATSDSHRDRDSYEQY
abundance: -; v_gene: TRBV20-1; j_gene: TRBJ1-2; CDR3aa: SATRGYGYT
abundance: -; v_gene: TRBV19; j_gene: TRBJ1-6; CDR3aa: ASSNREYNSPLH
abundance: -; v_gene: TRBV7-9; j_gene: TRBJ2-2; CDR3aa: ASSLMSLASGRPTGELF
abundance: -; v_gene: TRBV6-5; j_gene: TRBJ2-5; CDR3aa: ASSQGAGRETQY
abundance: -; v_gene: TRBV18; j_gene: TRBJ2-1; CDR3aa: ASSPLGVAPGEGQF
abundance: -; v_gene: TRBV7-2; j_gene: TRBJ1-1; CDR3aa: ASSLNRGRTEAF
abundance: -; v_gene: TRBV5-1; j_gene: TRBJ2-1; CDR3aa: ASSSGKGYNEQF
abundance: -; v_gene: TRBV12-3/TRBV12-4; j_gene: TRBJ2-1; CDR3aa: ASSAGGSGEQF
abundance: -; v_gene: TRBV2; j_gene: TRBJ2-7; CDR3aa: ASSVDRGGDEQY
abundance: -; v_gene: TRBV14; j_gene: TRBJ2-3; CDR3aa: ASSLAGTGSSDTQY
abundance: few; v_gene: TRBV7-9; j_gene: TRBJ1-4; CDR3aa: ASSPRDREKLANEKLF
abundance: -; v_gene: TRBV3-1/TRBV3-2; j_gene: TRBJ1-5; CDR3aa: ASSLARRQPQH
abundance: few; v_gene: TRBV3-1/TRBV3-2; j_gene: TRBJ1-4; CDR3aa: ASSQATGVNEKLF